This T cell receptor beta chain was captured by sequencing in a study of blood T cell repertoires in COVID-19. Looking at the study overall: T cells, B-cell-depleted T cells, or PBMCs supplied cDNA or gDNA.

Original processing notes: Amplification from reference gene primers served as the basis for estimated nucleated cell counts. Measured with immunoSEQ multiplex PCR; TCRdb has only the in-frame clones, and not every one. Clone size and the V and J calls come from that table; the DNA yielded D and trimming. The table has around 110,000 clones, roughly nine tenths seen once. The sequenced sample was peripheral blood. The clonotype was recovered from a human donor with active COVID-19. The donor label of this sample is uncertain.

The CDR3 region has the DNA TGTGCCAGCGGGTCACTACCGAACACCGGGGAGCTGTTTTTT. Its translation is CASGSLPNTGELFF. This chain links TRBV28 with TRBJ2-2; the D is unclear. Germline CDR1 and CDR2: MDHEN and SYDVKM. This CDR3 spans 14 amino acids. The V end lost 8 bases, the J end lost 0 bases, and 10 bases lay between the germline ends. The full variable domain, its missing parts supplied by reference TRBV28 and TRBJ2-2, is DVKVTQSSRYLVKRTGEKVFLECVQDMDHENMFWYRQDPGLGLRLIYFSYDVKMKEKGDIPEGYSVSREKKERFSLILESASTNQTSMYLCASGSLPNTGELFFGEGSRLTVL.